This T cell receptor (beta chain) was sequenced during a study of graft-versus-host responses after intestinal transplantation (dated by TCRdb to about 2021). For context, the study as a whole: Recipients received multivisceral, liver-intestinal, or isolated intestinal transplants. Anti-thymocyte globulin induction was given to all recipients, followed by maintenance tacrolimus and steroids for roughly 3 years. After intestinal transplantation, graft-versus-host and host-versus-graft alloreactive T cell clones in the graft, circulation and bone marrow were tracked using bulk TCR-beta CDR3 sequencing. Alloreactive clones were identified by sequencing pre-transplant mixed lymphocyte reaction products and comparing them with unstimulated pre-transplant donor and recipient T cells. The cohort enrolled 24 intestinal transplant recipients, one of whom was a retransplant, and a few patients without pretransplant specimens were excluded. Donor T cell macrochimerism was defined as a peak of at least 4% donor T cells among recipient peripheral blood mononuclear cells. Samples from a few later patients were sequenced in-house on an Illumina MiSeq with MiXCR processing rather than by the commercial service.

Blood samples were collected up to 4 times in the first month after transplant and then at least monthly when available. From the germline V gene, CDR1 is SNHLY and CDR2 is FYNNEI. V and J are truncated by 7 bases and 1 base respectively, leaving an intervening sequence of 3 bases. Spanning cysteine to phenylalanine, the CDR3 consists of 11 amino acids. Only CDR3 DNA is held: 33 bases, read in frame from base 1. Library method: the immunoSEQ multiplex PCR assay. Adaptive Biotechnologies carried out high-throughput TCR-beta CDR3 sequencing of genomic DNA for most patients. The study's processing was this. TCR sequencing data were retrieved from Adaptive's ImmunoSEQ software for some 17 patients, whereas a few other patients were processed with MiXCR and VDJtools. CDR3 nucleotide sequences shared between donor and recipient were removed because the origin of such sequences could not be assigned. To count as alloreactive, a clone needed at least 2-fold expansion over unstimulated cells and a minimum CFSE-low frequency of 0.002% (template counts) or 0.001% (read counts). Mappable clones were those detected in sequenced pre-transplant spleen, lymph node, or MLR CFSE-low populations of the donor or recipient. Cumulative frequency of alloreactive clones was calculated as a percentage of all sequences weighted by copy number. TCRdb holds this immuneACCESS table with in-frame rearrangements only. Some clones are missing; in checked studies, unresolved V genes explain under half, and the rest has no known cause. V and J calls and clone size are those listed in that table; D and trimming were worked out from the DNA. The sample includes 75,000 to 100,000 clones, with around 90% observed a single time. Roughly 15% of the sample goes to the ten largest clones.

This clone was detected only once. This receptor's antigen is unknown. No much larger clone is present one base from it, and per-base qualities are unavailable. Results and caveats for the whole study, not just this receptor: In patients with donor T cell macrochimerism, the allografts had high GvH to HvG T cell clonal ratios. GvH clones were found in recipient bone marrow, and some of the GvH clones appeared earlier in ileal mucosa or blood, which is consistent with an intestinal mucosal origin. Early after transplant, declines in HvG clones were associated with peak levels of circulating GvH clones. The relatively low number and heterogeneity of intestinal transplant patients limited the conclusions.

The V gene is TRBV2 and the J gene is TRBJ2-3, with the D segment identity uncertain. The sequence came from a human patient who received an intestinal transplant, so some T cells may come from the graft donor. The input for sequencing was PBMCs, taken about 440 days after intestinal transplant. The DNA reads TGTGCCAGCAAGGGCACAGATACGCAGTATTTT. It translates to CASKGTDTQYF. The full variable domain, with segments outside the CDR3 supplied by the reference TRBV2 and TRBJ2-3 proteins, appears as EPEVTQTPSHQVTQMGQEVILRCVPISNHLYFYWYRQILGQKVEFLVSFYNNEISEKSEIFDDQFSVERPDGSNFTLKIRSTKLEDSAMYFCASKGTDTQYFGPGTRLTVL.